These 18 T cell receptor beta chains originate from one sample sequenced in a study of T cells in Graves' hyperthyroidism and ophthalmopathy. Authors of the study amplified TCR beta CDR3 regions from RNA transcripts. The study used the HTBI primer set for a first-round RT-PCR of the TCR CDR3. TCRdb fed the multiplex PCR reads into MiXCR, producing one record per CDR3 protein. This repertoire shows 200,000 to 250,000 distinct CDR3 sequences, roughly 17% found once; its top ten account for around 30%. The sequencing sample was made of blood. These receptors were collected from a woman younger than 35 with Graves' ophthalmopathy.

This clonotype was counted at least ten times. The chain uses TRBV6-1 and TRBJ2-7; 9 bases match TRBD1. Germline-derived CDR1 and CDR2 are MNHNS and SASEGT. The V segment lost 1 base and the J segment 6 bases; nucleotides outside the gene matches: 7. The CDR3 consists of 15 residues. CDR3 region: CASSEEETGGVEQYF. In DNA form, the CDR3 reads TGTGCCAGCAGTGAAGAAGAGACAGGGGGTGTCGAGCAGTACTTC.

This clonotype was detected many times. The chain employs TRBV29-1 and TRBJ2-7; D uncertain. This CDR3 comprises 12 residues. V was trimmed by 3 bases and J by 3 bases, leaving 9 bases between them. CDR1 is SQVTM and CDR2 is ANQGSEA in the germline V gene. In DNA, the CDR3 is TGCAGCGTTGACGGCCTCTACTACGAGCAGTACTTC. Encoded protein: CSVDGLYYEQYF.

V and J are TRBV20-1 and TRBJ1-2; perhaps TRBD1 as D (5 bases). Looked up from germline, CDR1 is DFQATT and CDR2 is SNEGSKA (reference sequence). There are 16 residues in the CDR3. Trimming removed 1 base at V and 2 bases at J, with 17 bases between. The CDR3 protein is CSARGGAGLWNYGYTF. In DNA, the CDR3 is TGCAGTGCTAGAGGGGGAGCGGGGCTCTGGAACTATGGCTACACCTTC.

This clonotype has at least ten counts. The chain is built from TRBV3-1 and TRBJ1-6, with D perhaps TRBD1 (5 bases). V lost 3 bases and J 10 bases, leaving 10 bases between the germline ends. Germline CDR1 and CDR2: LGHDT and YNNKEL (reference sequence). The CDR3 length is 13 residues. The CDR3, as DNA: TGTGCCAGCAGCCAGGGGGACTGGTCACCCCTCCACTTT. Translated: CASSQGDWSPLHF.

Only a few counts were recorded for this clonotype. The V call is TRBV24-1, the J call TRBJ2-2, with 8 bases lining up with TRBD1. CDR1 is KGHDR and CDR2 is SFDVKD in the germline V gene. Trimming cost V 0 bases and J 4 bases; bases outside gene matches: 3. The CDR3 length is 16 residues. In DNA, the CDR3 is TGTGCCACCAGTGATTTGGGACAGGGAACCACCGGGGAGCTGTTTTTT. It encodes CATSDLGQGTTGELFF.

Many counts were recorded for this clonotype. This rearrangement joins TRBV12-3 or TRBV12-4 to TRBJ2-4, with 8 nucleotides matching TRBD2. The CDR3 has 15 residues. V shed 3 bases, J shed 0 bases, and the junction held 1 base outside the gene matches. CDR3 loop: CASSFGRVAKNIQYF. The DNA of the CDR3 is TGTGCCAGCAGTTTCGGGAGGGTAGCCAAAAACATTCAGTACTTC.

This clonotype was detected many times. Here the CDR3 reads CASSQDLVTGSADEQFF. DNA for the CDR3: TGCGCCAGCAGCCAAGATCTGGTAACGGGTTCCGCGGATGAGCAGTTCTTC. V is TRBV4-1 and J is TRBJ2-1; D gene ambiguous. V lost 0 bases to trimming and J lost 8 bases, with 20 bases between them. Germline V gene data show CDR1 as MGHRA and CDR2 as YSYEKL. The CDR3 consists of 17 residues.

This clonotype has a count of ten or more. The rearrangement uses TRBV29-1 and TRBJ1-2; D possibly corresponds to TRBD1 (5 bases). V was cut by 0 bases and J by 9 bases, with 14 bases left in between. Germline CDR1 reads SQVTM; CDR2 reads ANQGSEA. This CDR3 is 13 amino acids long. CDR3 sequence: CSVEEEWGGRYTF. CDR3 in DNA: TGCAGCGTTGAAGAAGAGTGGGGGGGTCGCTACACCTTC. Full variable domain (remainder filled in from reference TRBV29-1 and TRBJ1-2): SAVISQKPSRDICQRGTSLTIQCQVDSQVTMMFWYRQQPGQSLTLIATANQGSEATYESGFVIDKFPISRPNLTFSTLTVSNMSPEDSSIYLCSVEEEWGGRYTFGSGTRLTVV.

The table lists this clonotype with many counts. The CDR3 sequence is CASTTTGRGEKLFF. The DNA of the CDR3 is TGTGCCAGCACTACGACAGGGAGAGGTGAAAAACTGTTTTTT. This chain joins TRBV28 and TRBJ1-4; 7 bases match TRBD1. This CDR3 is built from 14 residues. V shed 7 bases and J 7 bases; nucleotides not matched to a gene: 9. Germline V gives CDR1 MDHEN, CDR2 SYDVKM.

The chain couples TRBV7-9 to TRBJ1-1, with D hard to call. The CDR3 covers 13 residues. Trimming left V 2 bases short and J 4 bases short, with 8 bases between. Germline assignment: CDR1 SEHNR and CDR2 FQNEAQ (reference sequence). CDR3 DNA: TGTGCCAGCAGCTTAATGGGGTCCACTGAAGCTTTCTTT. Its protein is CASSLMGSTEAFF.

This clonotype was counted a few times. This chain connects TRBV9 to TRBJ2-1, with TRBD2 identical over 11 bases. Per the germline V gene, CDR1 is SGDLS and CDR2 is YYNGEE. V lost 3 bases, J lost 8 bases, and 7 bases stayed unmatched. The CDR3 is 15 residues long. The CDR3 region has the DNA TGTGCCAGCAGCGCCACTAGCGGGAGCTCGGATGAGCAGTTCTTC. It specifies CASSATSGSSDEQFF.

Note on this clonotype: A much larger clone lies one base from this, so it may be a read error. The chain combines TRBV6-1 with TRBJ2-7; TRBD1 is a possible D gene (5 bases). The CDR3 covers 13 residues. V shed 6 bases and J shed 4 bases, with 13 bases lying between them. The V gene's germline CDR1 is MNHNS and CDR2 SASEGT. The CDR3 loop reads CASSPVTVYEQYF. DNA for the CDR3: TGTGCCAGCAGCCCCGTGACAGTATACGAGCAGTACTTC.

This clonotype was picked up many times. The chain employs TRBV28 and TRBJ1-5, with D hard to call. V lost 3 bases, J lost 1 base, and 7 bases lay in between. In germline, CDR1 is MDHEN, CDR2 SYDVKM. The CDR3 contains 14 residues. Written as DNA, the CDR3 is TGTGCCAGCAGTTTTTCGGAGAGCAATCAGCCCCAGCATTTT. It yields the protein CASSFSESNQPQHF.

This clonotype was seen many times. This chain connects TRBV11-3 to TRBJ1-1; 8 bases fit TRBD1. The V gene end was trimmed by 1 base and the J gene end by 4 bases; junction bases not matched to a gene: 11. The CDR3 extends over 17 amino acids. Germline V CDR1 and CDR2: SGHNT, YENEEA. CDR3 DNA: TGTGCCAGCAGCTTAGTAAAGACAGGGGCGGTTGTCACTGAAGCTTTCTTT. Its translation is CASSLVKTGAVVTEAFF.

J is TRBJ2-1 and V is TRBV5-6; the match to TRBD2 covers 9 bases. Trimming removed 0 bases from V and 9 bases from J; junction bases left unmatched: 7. The V gene's germline CDR1 is SGHDT and CDR2 YYEEEE. The CDR3 length is 15 residues. CDR3 protein: CASSLGAGGLTEQFF. The CDR3 DNA reads as TGTGCCAGCAGCTTGGGGGCGGGAGGGCTTACTGAGCAGTTCTTC. Full variable domain (missing parts from reference TRBV5-6 and TRBJ2-1): DAGVTQSPTHLIKTRGQQVTLRCSPKSGHDTVSWYQQALGQGPQFIFQYYEEEERQRGNFPDRFSGHQFPNYSSELNVNALLLGDSALYLCASSLGAGGLTEQFFGPGTRLTVL.

The table lists this clonotype with many counts. The rearrangement joins TRBV7-3 to TRBJ2-2, with D perhaps matching TRBD1 (6 bases). V was pared by 5 bases and J by 4 bases, with 17 bases between. Germline assignment: CDR1 SGHTA and CDR2 FQGTGA. This CDR3 has 16 amino acids. CDR3 protein: CASSPGVMRGTGELFF. CDR3 nucleotides: TGTGCCAGCAGCCCAGGGGTGATGCGAGGCACCGGGGAGCTGTTTTTT.

This clonotype was counted many times. The chain combines TRBV5-5 with TRBJ1-2, with unresolved D. Per the germline V gene, CDR1 is SGHKS and CDR2 is YYEKEE (reference sequence). V lost 0 bases to trimming and J lost 1 base, with 7 bases between them. This CDR3 has 14 amino acids. The CDR3 here is CASSLVPDNYGYTF. The DNA for the CDR3 is TGTGCCAGCAGCTTGGTACCAGATAACTATGGCTACACCTTC.

This clonotype was seen at least ten times. This chain joins TRBV7-9 and TRBJ1-2; 9 bases are a match to TRBD1. Losses at the gene ends were 5 bases for V and 1 base for J; bases not matched to a gene: 11. Germline CDR1 reads SEHNR; CDR2 reads FQNEAQ (reference sequence). The CDR3 has 17 amino acids. This CDR3 is CASSAPGQGMGNYGYTF. The CDR3 coding sequence is TGTGCCAGCAGCGCACCGGGACAGGGCATGGGTAACTATGGCTACACCTTC.